This TCR beta chain was captured in a study of CD8+CD57+ T cells in acquired aplastic anemia. Genomic DNA, the template, was used for profiling of the TCR beta VDJ and CDR3. Each CDR3 protein gets one entry after TCRdb re-called the reads with MiXCR. The data hold 270,000 or so distinct CDR3 sequences, with 65% to 90% observed a single time. CDR3 length: 14 residues. Germline CDR1 SGDLS, CDR2 YYNGEE. Patients included in sequencing had previously demonstrated CD8+CD57+ cell expansion by flow cytometry. On this clonotype itself: At one boundary the junction diverges from the germline segment, which might be a read error.

This clonotype was sampled from a human donor with aplastic anemia. The chain carries TRBV9 and TRBJ2-1; D gene ambiguous. Source material: sorted CD4+, CD8+, or CD8+CD57+ T cells (not recorded which) from PBMCs. CDR3 residues: CASSLGSDRNELFF. DNA of the CDR3: TGTGCCAGCAGCTTAGGGTCAGATAGGAATGAGCTGTTCTTC.